This T cell receptor beta chain was sequenced for a study of blood T cells in healthy people across ages. Using a J-beta primer mix together with a sample-barcoded 5' primer, a second PCR was run for about 6 to 12 cycles. A single record per CDR3 protein comes from TCRdb applying MiXCR to the 5' RACE reads. The table has 800,000 to 1,300,000 distinct CDR3 sequences, approximately 26% seen once. Germline CDR1 MDHEN, CDR2 SYDVKM. The CDR3 is made up of 15 amino acids. With 6 bases clipped from V and 3 bases from J, the junction kept 9 bases outside the gene matches. These data are also associated with another study on T cells of mothers and their children. Per that study: Compared with unrelated pairs, related mother-child pairs had slightly higher, non-significant overlap.

The sample was blood. The chain is built from TRBV28 and TRBJ2-7, with TRBD1 matching over 9 bases. The origin of this receptor is a girl aged 2-10 years in good health. CDR3 residues: CASSDHVTGGYEQYF. CDR3 coding DNA: TGTGCCAGCAGCGATCATGTGACAGGGGGCTACGAGCAGTACTTC.